This T cell receptor beta chain was recovered during a study of cytomegalovirus exposure and HLA in healthy donors. Overall study results and limits: A later analysis linked 15,000 to 20,000 TCR beta sequences to HLA alleles at 0.05 false discovery rate. Cytomegalovirus status was reportedly diagnosed by the classifier with high specificity and sensitivity. Most TCRs appeared rarely, but some public TCRs recurred in many donors.

This clone was recorded once. Its antigen is not known. PCR used 60 Vbeta primers and 13 Jbeta primers. The table came from immunoSEQ multiplex PCR; TCRdb's copy has only in-frame clones and leaves some out. The sample holds more than 95,000 clones, approximately 78% seen once. The CDR3 contains 16 residues. The germline gives CDR1 SNHLY, CDR2 FYNNEI. V lost 4 bases and J lost 1, with 13 bases in between. Sequenced sample: PBMCs. The receptor was derived from a woman aged 40 to 55 in good health and CMV-seronegative. The V call is TRBV2, the J call TRBJ2-2; D is perhaps TRBD2 (6 bases). CDR3 in DNA: TGTGCCAGCAGTGTCGTGCGGACTAAGAACACCGGGGAGCTGTTTTTT. As protein: CASSVVRTKNTGELFF.